This is a list of T cell receptor beta chains from one sample in a study of CD8 T cells in Susac syndrome. TCRdb reprocessed the immunoSEQ multiplex PCR reads via MiXCR and lists one record per CDR3 protein. The sample records around 100,000 distinct CDR3 sequences, roughly 96% being singletons. The sequenced sample consisted of CD8+ T cells from PBMCs. These receptors were taken from a human donor with Susac syndrome. Each CDR3 is given with its conserved first and last residue. Fields, in order: V gene, CDR3 length, D gene, clone size, J gene, CDR3 DNA, CDR3 protein. A D gene is named only where the DNA matches it firmly. The size entry is marked missing in some rows and otherwise reads once, few, many or a size class.

TRBV3-1	15	.	once	TRBJ2-7	TGTGCCAGCAGCCACTTTGGCGGGGCGGCCTACGAGCAGTACTTC	CASSHFGGAAYEQYF
TRBV14	14	.	.	TRBJ1-1	TGTGCCAGCAGCCAAGCTGGGATGAACACTGAAGCTTTCTTT	CASSQAGMNTEAFF
TRBV5-1	13	.	.	TRBJ1-1	TGCGCCAGCAGCTTGGGTCAGGGTATCGAGGCTTTCTTT	CASSLGQGIEAFF
TRBV12-3/TRBV12-4	12	.	once	TRBJ2-1	TGTGCCAGCAGTCCCGGATTCAATGAGCAGTTCTTC	CASSPGFNEQFF
TRBV10-3	11	.	.	TRBJ1-1	TGTGCCATCATGGGCGGGTATGAAGCTTTCTTT	CAIMGGYEAFF
TRBV24-1	16	.	.	TRBJ2-7	TGTGCCACCAGTGATTCCTCGGTGAGGGTCTGGAGCGAGCAGTACTTC	CATSDSSVRVWSEQYF
TRBV9	15	.	.	TRBJ1-5	TGTGCCAGCAGCGTAGGGTGGTCCCTCAATCAGCCCCAGCATTTT	CASSVGWSLNQPQHF
TRBV12-3/TRBV12-4	12	TRBD2	.	TRBJ2-7	TGTGCCAGCAGTTTGCACCAGGGAGGGAAGTACTTC	CASSLHQGGKYF
TRBV15	15	.	.	TRBJ2-2	TGTGCCACCAGCCCAGGCGGGGCCACAACCGGGGAGCTGTTTTTT	CATSPGGATTGELFF
TRBV20-1	14	.	.	TRBJ2-7	TGCAGTGCTAGCCGGGACCGAGACTCCTCGGGGCAGTACTTC	CSASRDRDSSGQYF
TRBV11-2	14	.	.	TRBJ2-1	TGTGCCAGCAAACTAGCCCCGATCGTCAATGAGCAGTTCTTC	CASKLAPIVNEQFF
TRBV29-1	14	TRBD2	.	TRBJ2-7	TGCAGCGTTGGAGGGCTAGCGGGGAACTACGAGCAGTACTTC	CSVGGLAGNYEQYF
TRBV5-6	14	.	.	TRBJ2-7	TGTGCCAGCAGCTTAAGTCTCAGGGACTACGAGCAGTACTTC	CASSLSLRDYEQYF
TRBV19	13	.	.	TRBJ1-2	TGTGCCAGTAGGACGGGGGGAAACTATGGCTACACCTTC	CASRTGGNYGYTF
TRBV29-1	19	.	once	TRBJ2-1	TGCAGCGTTGAAGATCGAGCCGGACTCGCCACCACCTCCTACAATGAGCAGTTCTTC	CSVEDRAGLATTSYNEQFF
TRBV27	17	TRBD1	once	TRBJ1-1	TGTGCCAGCAGTTTTAGGTTATCGACAGGGGTTTTTACTGAAGCTTTCTTT	CASSFRLSTGVFTEAFF
TRBV6-5	16	TRBD1	.	TRBJ2-3	TGTGCCAGCAGTTACTCAGGGGGCCGGGGCACAGATACGCAGTATTTT	CASSYSGGRGTDTQYF
TRBV1	18	.	.	TRBJ2-2	TGCACCAGCAGCCAAGAGAGGACTAGCGGGAGGATTCACGGGGAGCTGTTTTTT	CTSSQERTSGRIHGELFF
TRBV5-6	17	TRBD1	.	TRBJ1-2	TGTGCCAGCAGCCGATACAGGGGGCGCCCGACTAACTATGGCTACACCTTC	CASSRYRGRPTNYGYTF
TRBV5-4	16	TRBD2	.	TRBJ2-2	TGTGCCAGCAGCCAAGGACTAGCGGCGAACACCGGGGAGCTGTTTTTT	CASSQGLAANTGELFF
TRBV7-3	15	TRBD1	once	TRBJ2-5	TGTGCCAGCAGCCCGGCAGGGGGCCTGGGGGAGACCCAGTACTTC	CASSPAGGLGETQYF
TRBV29-1	15	.	.	TRBJ2-3	TGCAGCGTTGAGACGGGGAAGGGCGTCACAGATACGCAGTATTTT	CSVETGKGVTDTQYF
TRBV14	16	.	.	TRBJ2-1	TGTGCCAGCAGCCAAGACCCCGCCGACTCCTACAATGAGCAGTTCTTC	CASSQDPADSYNEQFF
TRBV11-2	13	.	.	TRBJ1-2	TGTGCCAGCAGGACGACGGCTGAACCTGGCTACACCTTC	CASRTTAEPGYTF
TRBV7-8	15	.	.	TRBJ2-7	TGTGCCAGCAGCGCAGAGGGGGGCCTCTCCTACGAGCAGTACTTC	CASSAEGGLSYEQYF
TRBV20-1	16	TRBD2	.	TRBJ2-5	TGCAGTGCTACCCCTTTTAGCGGGAGGTTTTTCGAGACCCAGTACTTC	CSATPFSGRFFETQYF